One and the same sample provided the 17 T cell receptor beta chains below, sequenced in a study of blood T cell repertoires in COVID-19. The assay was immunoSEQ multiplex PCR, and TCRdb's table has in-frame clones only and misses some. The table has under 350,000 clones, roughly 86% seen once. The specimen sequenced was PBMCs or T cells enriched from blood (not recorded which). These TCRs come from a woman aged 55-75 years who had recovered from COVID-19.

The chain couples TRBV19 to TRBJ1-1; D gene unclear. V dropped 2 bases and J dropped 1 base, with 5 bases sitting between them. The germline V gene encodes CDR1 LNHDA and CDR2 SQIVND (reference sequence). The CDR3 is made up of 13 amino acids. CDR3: CASSIKPNTEAFF. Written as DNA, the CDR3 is TGTGCCAGTAGTATAAAGCCGAACACTGAAGCTTTCTTT.

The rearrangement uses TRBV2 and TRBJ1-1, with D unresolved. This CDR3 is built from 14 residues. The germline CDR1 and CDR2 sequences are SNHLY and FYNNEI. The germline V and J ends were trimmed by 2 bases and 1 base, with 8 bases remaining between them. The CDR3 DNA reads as TGTGCCAGCAGTGAAATCCTCGGGAACACTGAAGCTTTCTTT. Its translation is CASSEILGNTEAFF.

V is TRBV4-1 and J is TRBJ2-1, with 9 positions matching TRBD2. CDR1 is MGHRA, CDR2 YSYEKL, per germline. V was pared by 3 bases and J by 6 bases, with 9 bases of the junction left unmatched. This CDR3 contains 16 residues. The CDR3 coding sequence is TGCGCCAGCAGCCATGCCTCGCGGGGGGGTTCCAATGAGCAGTTCTTC. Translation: CASSHASRGGSNEQFF.

The CDR3 protein is CASSWGQGLREQYF. The CDR3 coding sequence is TGTGCCAGCAGTTGGGGACAGGGGTTGCGGGAGCAGTACTTC. V and J are TRBV28 and TRBJ2-7, with 10 bases aligning to TRBD1. This CDR3 has 14 residues. Germline CDR1 reads MDHEN; CDR2 reads SYDVKM. V dropped 4 bases and J dropped 7; count of bases not matched to a gene: 7. The whole variable domain, remainder taken from reference TRBV28 and TRBJ2-7, is DVKVTQSSRYLVKRTGEKVFLECVQDMDHENMFWYRQDPGLGLRLIYFSYDVKMKEKGDIPEGYSVSREKKERFSLILESASTNQTSMYLCASSWGQGLREQYFGPGTRLTVT.

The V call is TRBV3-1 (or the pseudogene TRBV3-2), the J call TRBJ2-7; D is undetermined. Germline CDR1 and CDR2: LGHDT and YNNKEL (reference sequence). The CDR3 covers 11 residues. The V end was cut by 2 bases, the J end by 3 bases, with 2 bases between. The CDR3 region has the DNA TGTGCCAGCAGCCAACACTACGAGCAGTACTTC. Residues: CASSQHYEQYF.

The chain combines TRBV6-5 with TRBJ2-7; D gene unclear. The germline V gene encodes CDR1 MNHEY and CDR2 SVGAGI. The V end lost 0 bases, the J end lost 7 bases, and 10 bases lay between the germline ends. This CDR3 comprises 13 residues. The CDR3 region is CASSYSILMEQYF. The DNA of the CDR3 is TGTGCCAGCAGTTACTCTATACTTATGGAGCAGTACTTC.

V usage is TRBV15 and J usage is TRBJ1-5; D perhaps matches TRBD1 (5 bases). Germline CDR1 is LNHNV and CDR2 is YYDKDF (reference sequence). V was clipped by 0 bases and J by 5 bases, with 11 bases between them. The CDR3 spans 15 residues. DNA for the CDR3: TGTGCCACCAGCAGAGATAAAGGGGAATATCAGCCCCAGCATTTT. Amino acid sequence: CATSRDKGEYQPQHF. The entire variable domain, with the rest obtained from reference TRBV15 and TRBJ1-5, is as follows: DAMVIQNPRYQVTQFGKPVTLSCSQTLNHNVMYWYQQKSSQAPKLLFHYYDKDFNNEADTPDNFQSRRPNTSFCFLDIRSPGLGDTAMYLCATSRDKGEYQPQHFGDGTRLSIL.

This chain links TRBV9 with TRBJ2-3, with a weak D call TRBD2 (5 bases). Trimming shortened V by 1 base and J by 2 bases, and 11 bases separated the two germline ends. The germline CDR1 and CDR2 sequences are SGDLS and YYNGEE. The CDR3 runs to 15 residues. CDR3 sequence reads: CASSVRGDYTDTQYF. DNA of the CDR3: TGTGCCAGCAGCGTACGTGGAGACTACACAGATACGCAGTATTTT.

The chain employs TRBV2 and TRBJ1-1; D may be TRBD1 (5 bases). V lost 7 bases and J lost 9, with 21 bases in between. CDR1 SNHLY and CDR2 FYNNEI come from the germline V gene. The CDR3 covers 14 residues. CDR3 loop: CASTEESGDGKAFF. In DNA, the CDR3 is TGTGCCAGCACCGAAGAATCGGGGGATGGGAAAGCTTTCTTT.

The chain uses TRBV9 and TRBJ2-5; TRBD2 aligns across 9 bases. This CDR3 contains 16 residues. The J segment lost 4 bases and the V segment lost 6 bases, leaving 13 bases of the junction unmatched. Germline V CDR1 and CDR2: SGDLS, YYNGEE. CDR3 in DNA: TGTGCCAGCAACAAAGAAGGTAGCGGGGGCGGAGAGACCCAGTACTTC. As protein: CASNKEGSGGGETQYF. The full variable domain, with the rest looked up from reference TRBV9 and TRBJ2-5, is DSGVTQTPKHLITATGQRVTLRCSPRSGDLSVYWYQQSLDQGLQFLIQYYNGEERAKGNILERFSAQQFPDLHSELNLSSLELGDSALYFCASNKEGSGGGETQYFGPGTRLLVL.

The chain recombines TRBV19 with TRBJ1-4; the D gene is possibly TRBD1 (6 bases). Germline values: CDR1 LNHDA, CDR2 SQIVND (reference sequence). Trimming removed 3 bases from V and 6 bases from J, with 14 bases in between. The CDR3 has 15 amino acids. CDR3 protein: CASSITTGGYEKLFF. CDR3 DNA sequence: TGTGCCAGTAGTATCACGACAGGAGGCTATGAAAAACTGTTTTTT.

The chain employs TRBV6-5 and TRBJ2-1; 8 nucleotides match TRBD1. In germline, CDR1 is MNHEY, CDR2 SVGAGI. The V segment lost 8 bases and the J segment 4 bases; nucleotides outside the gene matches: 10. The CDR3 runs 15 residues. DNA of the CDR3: TGTGCCAGCTCCCCCGGGACAGGCAATTACAATGAGCAGTTCTTC. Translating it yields CASSPGTGNYNEQFF.

The CDR3 DNA sequence: TGTGCCAGCAGTTCTCAGGGGGGTGGGGCCAACGTCCTGACTTTC. Protein sequence: CASSSQGGGANVLTF. The rearrangement joins TRBV28 to TRBJ2-6; D possibly corresponds to TRBD1 (7 bases). V was trimmed by 4 bases and J by 3 bases, leaving 10 bases between them. This CDR3 has 15 residues. CDR1 MDHEN and CDR2 SYDVKM come from the germline V gene.

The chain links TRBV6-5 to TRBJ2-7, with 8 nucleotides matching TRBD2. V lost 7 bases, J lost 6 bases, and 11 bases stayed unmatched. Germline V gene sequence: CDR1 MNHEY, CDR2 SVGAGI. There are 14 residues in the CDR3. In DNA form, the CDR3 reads TGTGCCAGCACCGGGAGGGGGAGAAGCAGCGAGCAGTACTTC. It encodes CASTGRGRSSEQYF.

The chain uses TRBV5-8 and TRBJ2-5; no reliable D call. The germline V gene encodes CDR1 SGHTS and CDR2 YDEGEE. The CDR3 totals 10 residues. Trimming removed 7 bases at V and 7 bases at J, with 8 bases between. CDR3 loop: CASGKWTQYF. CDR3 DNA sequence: TGTGCCAGCGGCAAATGGACCCAGTACTTC.

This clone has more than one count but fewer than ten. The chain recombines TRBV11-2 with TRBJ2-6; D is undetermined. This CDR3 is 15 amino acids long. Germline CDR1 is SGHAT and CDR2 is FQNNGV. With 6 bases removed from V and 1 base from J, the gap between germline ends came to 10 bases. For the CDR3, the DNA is TGTGCCAGCAGTACCCCCGGTTCTGGGGCCAACGTCCTGACTTTC. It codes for CASSTPGSGANVLTF.

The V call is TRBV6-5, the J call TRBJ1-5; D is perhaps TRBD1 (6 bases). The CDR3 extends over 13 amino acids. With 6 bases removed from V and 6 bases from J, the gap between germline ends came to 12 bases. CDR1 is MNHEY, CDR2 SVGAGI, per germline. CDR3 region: CASRRGAGQPQHF. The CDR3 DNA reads TGTGCCAGCAGACGGGGGGCGGGTCAGCCCCAGCATTTT.